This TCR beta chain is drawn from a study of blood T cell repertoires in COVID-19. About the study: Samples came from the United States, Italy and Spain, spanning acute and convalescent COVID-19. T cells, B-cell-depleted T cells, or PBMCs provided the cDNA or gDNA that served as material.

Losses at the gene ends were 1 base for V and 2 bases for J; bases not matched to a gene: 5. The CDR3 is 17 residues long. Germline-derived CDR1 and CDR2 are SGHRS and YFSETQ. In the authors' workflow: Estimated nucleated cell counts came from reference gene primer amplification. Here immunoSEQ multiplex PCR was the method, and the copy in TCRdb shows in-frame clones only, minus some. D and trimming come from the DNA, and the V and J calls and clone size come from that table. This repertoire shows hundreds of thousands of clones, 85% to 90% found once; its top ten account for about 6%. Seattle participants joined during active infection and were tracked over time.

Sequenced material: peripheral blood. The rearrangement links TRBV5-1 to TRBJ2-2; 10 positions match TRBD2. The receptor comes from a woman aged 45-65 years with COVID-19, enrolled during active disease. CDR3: CASSLTASGSNTGELFF. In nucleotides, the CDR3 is TGCGCCAGCAGCTTGACGGCTAGCGGGAGTAACACCGGGGAGCTGTTTTTT.